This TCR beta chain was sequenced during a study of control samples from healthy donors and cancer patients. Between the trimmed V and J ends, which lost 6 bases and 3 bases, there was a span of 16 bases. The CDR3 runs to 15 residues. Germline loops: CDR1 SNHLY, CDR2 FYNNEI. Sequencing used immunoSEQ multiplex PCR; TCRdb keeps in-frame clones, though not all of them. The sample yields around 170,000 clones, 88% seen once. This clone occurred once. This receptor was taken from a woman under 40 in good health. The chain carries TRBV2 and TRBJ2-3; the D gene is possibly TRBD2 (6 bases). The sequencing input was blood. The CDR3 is CASSIGTAKTDTQYF. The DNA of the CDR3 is TGTGCCAGCAGCATCGGGACTGCAAAAACAGATACGCAGTATTTT.